The entry below gives a single TCR beta chain sequence along with its context. Its antigen remains unidentified. V dropped 3 bases and J dropped 0; count of bases not matched to a gene: 19. This CDR3 has 21 amino acids. These data belong to a study of OX40 agonist ivuxolimab in advanced cancers. Overall study: At around 81% male, the cohort had a mean age of approximately 64 years, ranging from 23 to 79. Study-level findings and limits: Partial responders at 0.1-3.0 mg/kg showed near-lowest clonal expansion.

Produced via immunoSEQ multiplex PCR; TCRdb's table is partial and in-frame only. The sample comprises 30,000 to 45,000 clones, about 81% of which are singletons, and 20% to 25% rests with the top ten. The chain is built from TRBV5-3 and TRBJ2-3; TRBD2 agrees at 10 bases. TRBV5-3 is placed among ORFs of uncertain function. This receptor was identified in an adult with an advanced solid tumor such as melanoma, head and neck, liver or kidney cancer. The sequenced sample was CD4+ or CD8+ T cells sorted from blood, obtained in a trial of the OX40 agonist ivuxolimab. The CDR3 region has the DNA TGTGCCAGAAGCTATATTGTCAGTAGCGGGGGGAAAAAATCTAGCACAGATACGCAGTATTTT. It is translated as CARSYIVSSGGKKSSTDTQYF.